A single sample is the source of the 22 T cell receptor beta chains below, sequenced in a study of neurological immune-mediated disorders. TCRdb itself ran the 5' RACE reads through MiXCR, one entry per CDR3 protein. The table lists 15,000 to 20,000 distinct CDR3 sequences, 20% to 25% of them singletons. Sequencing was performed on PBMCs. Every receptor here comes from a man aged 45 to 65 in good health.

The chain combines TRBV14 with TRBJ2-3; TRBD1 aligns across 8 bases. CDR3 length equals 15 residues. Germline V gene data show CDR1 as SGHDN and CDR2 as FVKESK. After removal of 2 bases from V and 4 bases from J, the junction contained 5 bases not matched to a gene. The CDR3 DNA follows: TGTGCCAGCAGCCAATACGGACAGGGAGCAGATACGCAGTATTTT. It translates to CASSQYGQGADTQYF. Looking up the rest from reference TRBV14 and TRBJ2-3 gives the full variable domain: EAGVTQFPSHSVIEKGQTVTLRCDPISGHDNLYWYRRVMGKEIKFLLHFVKESKQDESGMPNNRFLAERTGGTYSTLKVQPAELEDSGVYFCASSQYGQGADTQYFGPGTRLTVL.

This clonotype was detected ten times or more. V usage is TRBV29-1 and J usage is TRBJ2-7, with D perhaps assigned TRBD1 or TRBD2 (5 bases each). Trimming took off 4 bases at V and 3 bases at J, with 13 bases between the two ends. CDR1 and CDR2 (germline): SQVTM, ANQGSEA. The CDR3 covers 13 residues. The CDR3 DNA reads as TGCAGCGTTGCACGGGGCGCGGGCTACGAGCAGTACTTC. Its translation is CSVARGAGYEQYF.

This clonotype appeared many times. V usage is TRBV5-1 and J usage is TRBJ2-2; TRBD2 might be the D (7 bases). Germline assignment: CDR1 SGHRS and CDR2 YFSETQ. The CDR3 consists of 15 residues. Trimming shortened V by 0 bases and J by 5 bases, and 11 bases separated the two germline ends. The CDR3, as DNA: TGCGCCAGCAGCTTGGAACAGGGAGGGACCGGGGAGCTGTTTTTT. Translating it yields CASSLEQGGTGELFF. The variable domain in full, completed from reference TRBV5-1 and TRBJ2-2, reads KAGVTQTPRYLIKTRGQQVTLSCSPISGHRSVSWYQQTPGQGLQFLFEYFSETQRNKGNFPGRFSGRQFSNSRSEMNVSTLELGDSALYLCASSLEQGGTGELFFGEGSRLTVL.

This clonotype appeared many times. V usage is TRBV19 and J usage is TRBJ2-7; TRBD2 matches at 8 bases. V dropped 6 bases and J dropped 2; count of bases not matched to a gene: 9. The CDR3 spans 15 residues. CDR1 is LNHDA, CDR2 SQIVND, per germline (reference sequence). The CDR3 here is CASSPRGTRPYEQYF. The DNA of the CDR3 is TGTGCCAGTAGCCCGAGGGGGACTAGACCCTACGAGCAGTACTTC.

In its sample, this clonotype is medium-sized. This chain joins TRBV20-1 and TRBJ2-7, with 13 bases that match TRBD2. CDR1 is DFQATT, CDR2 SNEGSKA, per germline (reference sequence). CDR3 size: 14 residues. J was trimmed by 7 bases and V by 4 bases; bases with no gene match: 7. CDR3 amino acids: CSATTSGRSEEQYF. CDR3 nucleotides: TGCAGTGCTACGACTAGCGGGAGGTCGGAGGAGCAGTACTTC.

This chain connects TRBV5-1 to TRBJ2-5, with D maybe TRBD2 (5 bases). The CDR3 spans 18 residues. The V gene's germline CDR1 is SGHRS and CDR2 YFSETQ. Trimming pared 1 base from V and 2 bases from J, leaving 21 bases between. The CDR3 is CASSLSRASPSVQETQYF. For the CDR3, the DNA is TGCGCCAGCAGCTTGTCGAGGGCTAGTCCGTCTGTACAAGAGACCCAGTACTTC.

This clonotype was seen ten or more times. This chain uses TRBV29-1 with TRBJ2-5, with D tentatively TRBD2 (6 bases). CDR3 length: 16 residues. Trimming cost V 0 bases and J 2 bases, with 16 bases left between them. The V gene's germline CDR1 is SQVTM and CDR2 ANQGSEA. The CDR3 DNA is TGCAGCGTTGAAGATGGTTGGGGGGTCCCACAAGAGACCCAGTACTTC. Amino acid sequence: CSVEDGWGVPQETQYF.

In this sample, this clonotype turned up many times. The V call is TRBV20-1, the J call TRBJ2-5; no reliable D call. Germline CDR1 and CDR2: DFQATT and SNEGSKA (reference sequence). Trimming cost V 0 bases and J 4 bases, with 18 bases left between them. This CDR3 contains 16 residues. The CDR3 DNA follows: TGCAGTGCTAGAGACGGTTGGTGGTGGGGAAGAGAGACCCAGTACTTC. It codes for CSARDGWWWGRETQYF.

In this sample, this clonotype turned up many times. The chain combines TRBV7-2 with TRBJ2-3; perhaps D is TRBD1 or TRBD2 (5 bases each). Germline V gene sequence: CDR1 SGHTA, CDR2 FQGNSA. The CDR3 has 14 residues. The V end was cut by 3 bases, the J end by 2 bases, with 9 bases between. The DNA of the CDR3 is TGTGCCAGCAGCTTCTGGGGGATCACAGATACGCAGTATTTT. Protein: CASSFWGITDTQYF.

This chain's CDR3 is CASSPGTPSTDTQYF. The DNA for the CDR3 is TGTGCCAGCAGCCCGGGGACCCCGAGCACAGATACGCAGTATTTT. This chain joins TRBV9 and TRBJ2-3; D tentatively reads TRBD1 or TRBD2 (5 bases each). Trimming cost V 4 bases and J 0 bases, with 12 bases left between them. Germline CDR1 is SGDLS and CDR2 is YYNGEE. The CDR3 has 15 residues. Variable domain in full (rest from reference TRBV9 and TRBJ2-3): DSGVTQTPKHLITATGQRVTLRCSPRSGDLSVYWYQQSLDQGLQFLIQYYNGEERAKGNILERFSAQQFPDLHSELNLSSLELGDSALYFCASSPGTPSTDTQYFGPGTRLTVL.

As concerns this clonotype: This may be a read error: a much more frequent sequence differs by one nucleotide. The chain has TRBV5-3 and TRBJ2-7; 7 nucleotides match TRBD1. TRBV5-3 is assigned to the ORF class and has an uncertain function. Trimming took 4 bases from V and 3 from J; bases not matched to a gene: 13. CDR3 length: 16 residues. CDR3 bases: TGTGCCAGAAGCGCCCTGGACAGGAGCCTATTCTACGAGCAGTACTTC. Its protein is CARSALDRSLFYEQYF.

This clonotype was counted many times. CDR3 coding DNA: TGTGCCAGCAGCCCTTACGGACAGGGAGTCGAAAAACTGTTTTTT. It encodes CASSPYGQGVEKLFF. V is TRBV7-9 and J is TRBJ1-4, with 8 bases matching TRBD1. Germline trimming cut 5 bases from V and 8 bases from J; bases unmatched to any gene: 10. The germline V gene has CDR1 SEHNR and CDR2 FQNEAQ (reference sequence). The CDR3 is 15 amino acids.

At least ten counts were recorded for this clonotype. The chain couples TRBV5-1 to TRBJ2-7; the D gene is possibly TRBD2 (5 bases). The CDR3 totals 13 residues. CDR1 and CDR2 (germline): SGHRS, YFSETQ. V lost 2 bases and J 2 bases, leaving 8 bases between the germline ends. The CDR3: CASSLPGTYEQYF. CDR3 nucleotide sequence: TGCGCCAGCAGCTTACCGGGAACCTACGAGCAGTACTTC.

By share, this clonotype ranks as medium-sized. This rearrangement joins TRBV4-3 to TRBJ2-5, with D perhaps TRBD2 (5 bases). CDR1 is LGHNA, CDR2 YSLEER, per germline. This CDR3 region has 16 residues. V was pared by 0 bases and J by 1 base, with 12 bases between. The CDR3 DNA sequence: TGCGCCAGCAGCCAAGATTTTGGGAGTTTCCAAGAGACCCAGTACTTC. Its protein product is CASSQDFGSFQETQYF.

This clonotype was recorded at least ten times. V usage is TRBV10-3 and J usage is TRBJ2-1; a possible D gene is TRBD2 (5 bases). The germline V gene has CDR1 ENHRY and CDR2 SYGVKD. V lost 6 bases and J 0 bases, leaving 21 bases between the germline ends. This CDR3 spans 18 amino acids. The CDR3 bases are TGTGCCATCAGCGAACGCGGGCACTCTGCGAGCTCCTACAATGAGCAGTTCTTC. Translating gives CAISERGHSASSYNEQFF.

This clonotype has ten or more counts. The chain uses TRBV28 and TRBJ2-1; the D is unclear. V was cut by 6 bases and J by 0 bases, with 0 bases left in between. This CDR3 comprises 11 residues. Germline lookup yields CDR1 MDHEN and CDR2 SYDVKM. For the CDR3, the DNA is TGTGCCAGCAGCTCCTACAATGAGCAGTTCTTC. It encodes CASSSYNEQFF. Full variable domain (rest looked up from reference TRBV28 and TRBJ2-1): DVKVTQSSRYLVKRTGEKVFLECVQDMDHENMFWYRQDPGLGLRLIYFSYDVKMKEKGDIPEGYSVSREKKERFSLILESASTNQTSMYLCASSSYNEQFFGPGTRLTVL.

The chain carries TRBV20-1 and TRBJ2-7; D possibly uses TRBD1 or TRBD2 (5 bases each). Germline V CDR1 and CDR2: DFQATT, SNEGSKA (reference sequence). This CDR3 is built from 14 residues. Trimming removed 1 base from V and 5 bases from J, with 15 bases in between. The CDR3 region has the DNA TGCAGTGCTAGAGGGGACCTAGCAACCCACGAGCAGTACTTC. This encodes CSARGDLATHEQYF.

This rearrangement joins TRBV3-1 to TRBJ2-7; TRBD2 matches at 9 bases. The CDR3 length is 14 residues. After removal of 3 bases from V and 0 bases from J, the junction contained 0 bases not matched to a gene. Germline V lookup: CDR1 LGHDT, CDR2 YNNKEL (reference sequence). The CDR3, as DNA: TGTGCCAGCAGCCAGACTAGCGGCTCCTACGAGCAGTACTTC. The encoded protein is CASSQTSGSYEQYF.

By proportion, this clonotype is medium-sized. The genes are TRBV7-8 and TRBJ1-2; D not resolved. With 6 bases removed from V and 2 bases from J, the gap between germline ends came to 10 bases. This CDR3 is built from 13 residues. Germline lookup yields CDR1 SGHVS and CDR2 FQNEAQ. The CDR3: CASSIRRNYGYTF. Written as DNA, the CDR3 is TGTGCCAGCAGTATTCGCCGGAACTATGGCTACACCTTC. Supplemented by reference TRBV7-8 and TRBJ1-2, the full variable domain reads GAGVSQSPRYKVAKRGQDVALRCDPISGHVSLFWYQQALGQGPEFLTYFQNEAQLDKSGLPSDRFFAERPEGSVSTLKIQRTQQEDSAVYLCASSIRRNYGYTFGSGTRLTVV.

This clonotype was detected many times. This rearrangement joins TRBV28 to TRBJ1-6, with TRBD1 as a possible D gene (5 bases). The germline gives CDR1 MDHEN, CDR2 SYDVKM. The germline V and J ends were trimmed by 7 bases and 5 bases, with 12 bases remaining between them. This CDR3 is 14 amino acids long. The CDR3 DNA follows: TGTGCCAGCAACCTCGACAGAAATAATTCACCCCTCCACTTT. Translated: CASNLDRNNSPLHF.

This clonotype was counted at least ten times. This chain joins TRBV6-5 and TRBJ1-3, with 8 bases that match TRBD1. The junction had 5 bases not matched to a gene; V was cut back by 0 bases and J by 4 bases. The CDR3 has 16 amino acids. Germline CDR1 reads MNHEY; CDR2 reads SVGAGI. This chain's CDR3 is CASSYSPGQGGNTIYF. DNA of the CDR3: TGTGCCAGCAGTTACTCTCCTGGACAGGGCGGAAACACCATATATTTT.

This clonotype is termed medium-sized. The CDR3 DNA is TGTGCCAGCAGTCCGGGACTAGCGGTCGGAGATGGTGACGAGCAGTACTTC. This sequence encodes CASSPGLAVGDGDEQYF. The chain carries TRBV21-1 and TRBJ2-7; TRBD2 was called by the table and not checked on the DNA. TRBV21-1 is tagged as a pseudogene. The CDR3 has 17 residues.